This record concerns one TCR beta chain sequence. Its antigen is not known. This sample was taken from a study of beta chain features in type 1 diabetes. Points from the study as a whole: When Type 1 diabetes patients were examined, their TCRB CDR3s proved moderately but significantly shorter in all four CD4+ subsets. It was among patients, rather than healthy donors, that naive, central memory and Treg TCRB repertoires appeared more similar.

Every bit of the isolated RNA underwent reverse transcription, so sequencing read expressed TCRB transcripts. Sequencing was performed with immunoSEQ multiplex PCR; in TCRdb, only in-frame clones are kept and a portion is missing. Here the sample spans 640,000 or so clones, 13% being singletons. Germline V lookup: CDR1 LNHDA, CDR2 SQIVND (reference sequence). Trimming removed 3 bases from V and 0 bases from J, with 12 bases in between. The CDR3 spans 16 residues. The sequenced material came from naive CD4+ T cells from blood. This clonotype was sampled from a man aged 18 to 30 with type 1 diabetes. The chain carries TRBV19 and TRBJ1-3; D is uncertain. This CDR3 is CASSIRTVNSGNTIYF. CDR3 sequence (DNA): TGTGCCAGTAGTATTCGGACGGTCAACTCTGGAAACACCATATATTTT.